The clone carrying this T cell receptor (beta chain) was picked up one time. The antigen remains unidentified. These data originate in a study of graft-versus-host responses after intestinal transplantation. At the level of the study: Each transplant was multivisceral, liver-intestinal, or isolated intestinal. Each recipient received anti-thymocyte globulin induction, then tacrolimus and steroids for 3 to 4 years.

Sequenced by immunoSEQ multiplex PCR; TCRdb stores in-frame clones only, minus some. The sample has about 120,000 clones; 90% are singletons. V gave up 4 bases and J gave up 2 bases, with 12 bases separating them. There are 15 residues in the CDR3. Germline lookup yields CDR1 SGDLS and CDR2 YYNGEE. Regarding the study as a whole: Graft-donor T cell macrochimerism in patients accompanied high graft-versus-host to host-versus-graft clonal ratios in allografts. Early post-transplant HvG declines showed an association with peak circulating GvH clone levels.

This chain connects TRBV9 to TRBJ2-2, with D possibly matching TRBD2 (5 bases). The sequence was obtained from a human donor who received an intestinal transplant. Sequencing used unstimulated CD4+ T cells sorted from spleen or lymph node cells, obtained before intestinal transplant. DNA for the CDR3: TGTGCCAGCAGCCTCCGGACTTCTAACACCGGGGAGCTGTTTTTT. Amino acid sequence: CASSLRTSNTGELFF.